These 31 T cell receptor beta chains were all obtained from the same sample, sequenced in a study of blood T cell repertoires in COVID-19. Sequenced by immunoSEQ multiplex PCR; TCRdb stores in-frame clones only, minus some. The data show roughly 100,000 clones, around nine tenths seen once. Source material: peripheral blood. Receptors were obtained from a woman aged 80 or over with acute or convalescent COVID-19.

This chain links TRBV11-2 with TRBJ2-3, with D perhaps TRBD1 (7 bases). Germline lookup yields CDR1 SGHAT and CDR2 FQNNGV. This CDR3 comprises 15 residues. V lost 5 bases and J 2 bases, leaving 14 bases between the germline ends. The CDR3 protein is CASSIRGALTDTQYF. CDR3 bases: TGTGCCAGCAGCATCAGGGGGGCCCTCACAGATACGCAGTATTTT.

The chain is built from TRBV12-3 or TRBV12-4 and TRBJ1-6, with 7 positions matching TRBD1. CDR3 length equals 13 residues. V was clipped by 6 bases and J by 9 bases; unmatched bases: 5. The CDR3 protein is CASSLGQSSPLHF. The CDR3 DNA sequence: TGTGCCAGCAGCTTGGGACAGTCTTCACCCCTCCACTTT.

This clone was seen just once. The chain links TRBV6-5 to TRBJ2-2; 8 bases match TRBD2. The CDR3 is 15 amino acids. CDR1 and CDR2 (germline): MNHEY, SVGAGI. V gave up 5 bases and J gave up 4 bases; unmatched junction bases: 6. In DNA, the CDR3 is TGTGCCAGCAGTCTTAGCGGGGCGGGCACCGGGGAGCTGTTTTTT. This translates into CASSLSGAGTGELFF.

The table lists this clone with a count of one. This chain joins TRBV6-4 and TRBJ2-6; 9 bases agree with TRBD1. CDR1 is MRHNA, CDR2 SNTAGT, per germline. After removal of 5 bases from V and 2 bases from J, the junction contained 4 bases not matched to a gene. CDR3 length equals 16 residues. Here the CDR3 reads CASSHTGGTGANVLTF. Written as DNA, the CDR3 is TGTGCCAGCAGTCATACAGGGGGCACTGGGGCCAACGTCCTGACTTTC.

The chain recombines TRBV19 with TRBJ1-2; D unresolved. V was trimmed by 1 base and J by 0 bases, leaving 9 bases between them. The germline V gene has CDR1 LNHDA and CDR2 SQIVND (reference sequence). The CDR3 loop spans 15 amino acids. The CDR3 region is CASSIGQKANYGYTF. In DNA, the CDR3 is TGTGCCAGTAGTATAGGGCAGAAAGCTAACTATGGCTACACCTTC.

The chain employs TRBV19 and TRBJ1-4; 10 nucleotides agree with TRBD1. Germline V gene lookup returns CDR1 LNHDA and CDR2 SQIVND (reference sequence). Unmatched junction bases numbered 5, after V lost 5 bases and J lost 5 bases. The CDR3 length is 15 residues. CDR3 protein: CASSSTDRGNEKLFF. The CDR3 DNA follows: TGTGCCAGTAGTTCGACGGACAGGGGGAATGAAAAACTGTTTTTT.

The V call is TRBV5-1, the J call TRBJ2-3, with 13 bases lining up with TRBD2. CDR3 size: 16 residues. J gave up 5 bases and V 4 bases, and 7 bases lay outside the gene matches. The germline gives CDR1 SGHRS, CDR2 YFSETQ. The CDR3 loop is CASSDTSGGAGDTQYF. The CDR3 bases are TGCGCCAGCAGCGACACTAGCGGGGGGGCTGGAGATACGCAGTATTTT.

This clone is a singleton in its sample. The V gene is TRBV28, the J gene TRBJ2-7; 7 bases agree with TRBD1. The junction had 6 bases not matched to a gene; V was cut back by 8 bases and J by 2 bases. Germline V gives CDR1 MDHEN, CDR2 SYDVKM. The CDR3 spans 13 residues. The CDR3 sequence: CASHSGTAYEQYF. The CDR3, as DNA: TGTGCCAGCCACTCCGGGACAGCCTACGAGCAGTACTTC.

The genes are TRBV5-1 and TRBJ2-5, with D perhaps TRBD2 (6 bases). V was clipped by 3 bases and J by 2 bases, with 14 bases between them. CDR1 is SGHRS and CDR2 is YFSETQ in the germline V gene. CDR3 length: 15 amino acids. The CDR3 sequence is CASSSLGGLQETQYF. The CDR3 coding sequence is TGCGCCAGCAGCTCCCTGGGGGGTCTACAAGAGACCCAGTACTTC.

The chain couples TRBV7-2 to TRBJ2-7; no definite D call. V lost 1 base to trimming and J lost 6 bases, with 19 bases between them. The CDR3 consists of 16 residues. Germline V gene lookup returns CDR1 SGHTA and CDR2 FQGNSA. The CDR3 protein is CASSLGRVGSPGEQYF. In nucleotides, the CDR3 is TGTGCCAGCAGCTTAGGTCGGGTAGGATCCCCGGGCGAGCAGTACTTC.

This sequence joins TRBV12-5 and TRBJ1-5, with 10 bases lining up with TRBD1. The trim removed 0 bases at V and 5 bases at J, leaving 7 bases unmatched. Germline CDR1 and CDR2: LGHNT and FRNRAP. The CDR3 totals 17 residues. This CDR3 is CASGLVLGQGTDQPQHF. CDR3 DNA sequence: TGTGCTAGTGGTTTGGTACTGGGACAGGGGACCGATCAGCCCCAGCATTTT.

The rearrangement uses TRBV3-1 (or the pseudogene TRBV3-2) and TRBJ1-2, with 9 positions matching TRBD1. Trimming cost V 1 base and J 8 bases; bases outside gene matches: 8. Germline V gene sequence: CDR1 LGHDT, CDR2 YNNKEL (reference sequence). The CDR3 is 15 residues long. DNA for the CDR3: TGTGCCAGCAGCCAAGGTGAAGGGACAGGGTTGGGCTACACCTTC. The encoded protein is CASSQGEGTGLGYTF.

This clone was recorded only once. The chain combines TRBV10-3 with TRBJ1-5; 8 nucleotides match TRBD1. V lost 5 bases to trimming and J lost 7 bases; unmatched junction nucleotides: 4. The CDR3 length is 13 residues. CDR1 and CDR2 from the germline V gene are ENHRY and SYGVKD. CDR3 protein: CAISLTGEQPQHF. Written as DNA, the CDR3 is TGTGCCATCAGTTTGACAGGGGAGCAGCCCCAGCATTTT.

The CDR3 protein is CASSVVWNTEAFF. The CDR3 DNA sequence: TGTGCCAGCAGCGTCGTTTGGAACACTGAAGCTTTCTTT. The chain couples TRBV2 to TRBJ1-1; D is ambiguous. CDR1 is SNHLY, CDR2 FYNNEI, per germline. V lost 6 bases to trimming and J lost 1 base, with 9 bases between them. This CDR3 comprises 13 residues.

This chain links TRBV6-5 with TRBJ1-4; the D gene is possibly TRBD1 (6 bases). V was pared by 4 bases and J by 7 bases, with 16 bases between. The CDR3 extends over 15 amino acids. In germline, CDR1 is MNHEY, CDR2 SVGAGI. CDR3 protein: CASSSPARQVEKLFF. DNA of the CDR3: TGTGCCAGCAGTTCCCCGGCCCGACAGGTTGAAAAACTGTTTTTT.

J is TRBJ2-3 and V is TRBV6-4; 12 nucleotides agree with TRBD2. The germline V gene has CDR1 MRHNA and CDR2 SNTAGT. CDR3 length equals 14 residues. Trimming took 6 bases from V and 8 from J; bases not matched to a gene: 6. The CDR3 is CASSRLAGEITQYF. The CDR3 DNA follows: TGTGCCAGCAGCAGACTAGCGGGGGAGATTACGCAGTATTTT.

This chain links TRBV25-1 with TRBJ1-4; D possibly corresponds to TRBD1 (6 bases). V was pared by 6 bases and J by 7 bases, with 15 bases between. This CDR3 contains 14 residues. The germline gives CDR1 MGHDK, CDR2 SYGVNS. CDR3 residues: CASRRAGAIEKLFF. CDR3 DNA sequence: TGTGCCAGCAGGAGGGCAGGGGCGATTGAAAAACTGTTTTTT.

The gene calls are TRBV28 and TRBJ2-7, with 8 bases matching TRBD2. The CDR3 has 17 amino acids. Per germline, CDR1 MDHEN and CDR2 SYDVKM. The V segment lost 5 bases and the J segment 6 bases; nucleotides outside the gene matches: 18. Here the CDR3 reads CASSVTSGDTLEAEQYF. In nucleotides, the CDR3 is TGTGCCAGCAGTGTAACTAGCGGTGACACCCTGGAGGCCGAGCAGTACTTC.

This clone was detected only a few times. The chain recombines TRBV5-1 with TRBJ1-4, with 9 bases lining up with TRBD1. Germline V gene sequence: CDR1 SGHRS, CDR2 YFSETQ. There are 16 residues in the CDR3. Trimming cost V 3 bases and J 5 bases; bases outside gene matches: 8. CDR3 amino acids: CASSSTVGTGNEKLFF. DNA of the CDR3: TGCGCCAGCAGCTCTACCGTCGGGACAGGGAATGAAAAACTGTTTTTT.

The V call is TRBV7-6, the J call TRBJ2-2, with 8 bases identical to TRBD2. With V trimmed by 2 bases and J by 0 bases, 8 bases remained unmatched. CDR1 is SGHVS and CDR2 is FNYEAQ in the germline V gene. CDR3 size: 18 residues. The CDR3 protein is CASSLQQPGLANTGELFF. DNA of the CDR3: TGTGCCAGCAGCTTACAACAGCCGGGACTAGCGAACACCGGGGAGCTGTTTTTT.

This clone was observed a few times. The chain recombines TRBV29-1 with TRBJ1-1; D ambiguous. The CDR3 runs to 13 residues. Trimming removed 6 bases at V and 0 bases at J, with 11 bases between. CDR1 and CDR2 from the germline V gene are SQVTM and ANQGSEA. CDR3 in amino acids: CSVSGRMNTEAFF. CDR3 in DNA: TGCAGCGTGTCTGGCAGAATGAACACTGAAGCTTTCTTT.

The rearrangement joins TRBV27 to TRBJ2-2; a weak D match, TRBD2 (7 bases). Germline-derived CDR1 and CDR2 are MNHEY and SMNVEV (reference sequence). Trimming shortened V by 3 bases and J by 7 bases, and 12 bases separated the two germline ends. The CDR3 consists of 14 residues. Here the CDR3 reads CASSLGGGFGELFF. The CDR3 region has the DNA TGTGCCAGCAGTTTGGGGGGGGGCTTCGGGGAGCTGTTTTTT.

The V call is TRBV2, the J call TRBJ2-7, with TRBD1 as a possible D gene (6 bases). The CDR3 loop spans 14 amino acids. V lost 7 bases to trimming and J lost 4 bases, with 17 bases between them. Germline CDR1 and CDR2: SNHLY and FYNNEI. In DNA, the CDR3 is TGTGCCAGCAATGCACCGGGACAAAGATACGAGCAGTACTTC. It translates to CASNAPGQRYEQYF.

The rearrangement uses TRBV6-5 and TRBJ1-1; D is unresolved. This CDR3 has 11 amino acids. The V end was cut by 10 bases, the J end by 5 bases, with 11 bases between. Germline V gene sequence: CDR1 MNHEY, CDR2 SVGAGI. The chain's CDR3 is CATRGGTEAFF. CDR3 sequence (DNA): TGTGCCACCCGCGGTGGGACTGAAGCTTTCTTT.

The genes are TRBV24-1 and TRBJ2-5, with TRBD2 as a possible D gene (7 bases). Germline V gene data show CDR1 as KGHDR and CDR2 as SFDVKD. V was clipped by 4 bases and J by 3 bases, with 14 bases between them. CDR3 length equals 15 residues. Here the CDR3 reads CATSDPRGQEETQYF. The CDR3 DNA reads as TGTGCCACCAGTGACCCGCGGGGGCAAGAAGAGACCCAGTACTTC.

The chain is built from TRBV7-6 and TRBJ2-5, with 7 bases that match TRBD2. This CDR3 has 15 residues. With 5 bases clipped from V and 5 bases from J, the junction kept 11 bases outside the gene matches. CDR1 and CDR2 from the germline V gene are SGHVS and FNYEAQ. CDR3: CASSKRASGGETQYF. In DNA, the CDR3 is TGTGCCAGCAGCAAAAGGGCTAGCGGAGGTGAGACCCAGTACTTC.

V usage is TRBV29-1 and J usage is TRBJ1-2; 9 bases are a match to TRBD1. This CDR3 has 17 residues. The V and J ends lost 2 bases and 5 bases, in that order; junction bases with no gene match: 15. Germline V lookup: CDR1 SQVTM, CDR2 ANQGSEA. The CDR3 sequence: CSVERGTGGAGRYGYTF. The CDR3 DNA reads TGCAGCGTTGAAAGAGGCACAGGGGGCGCAGGGAGGTATGGCTACACCTTC.

This chain uses TRBV13 with TRBJ2-1; 7 bases match TRBD1. CDR3 length equals 17 residues. Trimming took 3 bases from V and 6 from J; bases not matched to a gene: 14. From germline, CDR1 is PRHDT and CDR2 FYEKMQ (reference sequence). The CDR3 DNA is TGTGCCAGCAGCTTTAACAGGGGTCATCTACAGGGCAATGAGCAGTTCTTC. It yields the protein CASSFNRGHLQGNEQFF.

This chain uses TRBV28 with TRBJ1-1; the D gene is possibly TRBD1 (6 bases). The V gene lost 6 bases and the J gene lost 3 bases, with 14 bases spanning the gap. This CDR3 region has 14 residues. CDR1 and CDR2 from the germline V gene are MDHEN and SYDVKM. CDR3 sequence (DNA): TGTGCCAGCAGCCGCCAGGGGTCGTACACTGAAGCTTTCTTT. Translated, it gives CASSRQGSYTEAFF.

The V gene is TRBV19, the J gene TRBJ1-4; D may be TRBD1 (6 bases). The CDR3 extends over 15 amino acids. Germline loops: CDR1 LNHDA, CDR2 SQIVND (reference sequence). V lost 5 bases to trimming and J lost 7 bases, with 17 bases between them. CDR3 coding DNA: TGTGCCAGTAGTCCTCCGGGATTCAGGGGTGAAAAACTGTTTTTT. Amino acids: CASSPPGFRGEKLFF. The full variable domain, its missing parts supplied by reference TRBV19 and TRBJ1-4, is DGGITQSPKYLFRKEGQNVTLSCEQNLNHDAMYWYRQDPGQGLRLIYYSQIVNDFQKGDIAEGYSVSREKKESFPLTVTSAQKNPTAFYLCASSPPGFRGEKLFFGSGTQLSVL.

The V and J genes are TRBV25-1 and TRBJ2-5, with D possibly matching TRBD1 (6 bases). This CDR3 comprises 14 residues. Trimming took off 4 bases at V and 2 bases at J, with 11 bases between the two ends. Per the germline V gene, CDR1 is MGHDK and CDR2 is SYGVNS. As DNA, the CDR3 is TGTGCCAGCAGTGTAAGACAGGCGCAAGAGACCCAGTACTTC. The encoded protein is CASSVRQAQETQYF.